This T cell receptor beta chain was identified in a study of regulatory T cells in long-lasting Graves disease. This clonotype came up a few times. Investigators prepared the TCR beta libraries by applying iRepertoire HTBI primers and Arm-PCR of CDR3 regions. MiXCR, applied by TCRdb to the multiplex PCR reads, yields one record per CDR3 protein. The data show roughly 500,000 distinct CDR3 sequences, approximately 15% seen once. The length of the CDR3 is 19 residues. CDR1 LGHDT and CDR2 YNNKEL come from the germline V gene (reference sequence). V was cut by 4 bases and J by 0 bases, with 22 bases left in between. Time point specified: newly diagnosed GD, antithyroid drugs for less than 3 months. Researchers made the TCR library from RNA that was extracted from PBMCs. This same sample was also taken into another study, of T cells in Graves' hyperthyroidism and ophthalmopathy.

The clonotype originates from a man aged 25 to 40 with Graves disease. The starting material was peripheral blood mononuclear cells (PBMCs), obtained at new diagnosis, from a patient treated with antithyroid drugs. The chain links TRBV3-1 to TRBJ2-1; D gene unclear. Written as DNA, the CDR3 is TGTGCCAGCAGCCGAACCCCCTCTAGGCGTCCCAGCTCCTACAATGAGCAGTTCTTC. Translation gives CASSRTPSRRPSSYNEQFF.